The subject of this entry is one T cell receptor (beta chain). The target antigen is unknown. The entry originates in a study of CD8+CD57+ T cells in acquired aplastic anemia. Turning to the study itself: CD4+ and CD8+ cells, once sorted, gave DNA averaging roughly 3.4 ug. Study-level findings and limits: Simpson's diversity of CD8+ cells was not significantly different in patients compared with controls.

Genomic DNA provided the template from which TCR beta VDJ and CDR3 profiles were obtained. Each CDR3 protein gets one entry after TCRdb re-called the reads with MiXCR. The sample holds over 250,000 distinct CDR3 sequences, approximately 58% seen once. Patients chosen for sequencing had shown CD8+CD57+ cell expansion by flow cytometry. At blood sampling, none of the patients had yet received therapy. Per germline, CDR1 SNHLY and CDR2 FYNNEI. V shed 7 bases, J shed 1 base, and the junction held 7 bases outside the gene matches. The CDR3 is 15 residues long. The chain couples TRBV2 to TRBJ2-5; TRBD1 matches at 9 bases. The specimen was sorted CD4+, CD8+, or CD8+CD57+ T cells (not recorded which) from PBMCs. The sequence was collected from a human donor with aplastic anemia. CDR3 in amino acids: CASIGDRATQETQYF. The CDR3 DNA reads as TGTGCCAGCATCGGGGACAGGGCCACCCAAGAGACCCAGTACTTC.